One T cell receptor (beta chain) is described in this entry. The target antigen is unknown. The sample originates from a study of CD8 T cells in ankylosing spondylitis. A quantitative 5'-RACE method, one with molecular barcodes, was used to make TCR beta libraries. MiXCR was run by TCRdb on the 5' RACE reads, yielding one entry per CDR3 protein. The sample holds approximately 300,000 distinct CDR3 sequences, 20% seen once. Germline loops: CDR1 SGHRS, CDR2 YFSETQ. The CDR3 is 14 amino acids. V was clipped by 0 bases and J by 0 bases, with 7 bases between them. Notes on the study in general: Significant enrichment of disease-linked clones was reported in matched ankylosing spondylitis synovial fluid. A motif of under ten highly homologous TCR beta variants was seen as apparently characteristic of ankylosing spondylitis blood. Clones linked with disease were CD8+ and fairly uncommon in the peripheral blood.

The source material was blood, either unsorted or a sorted T cell fraction (not recorded which). This receptor was identified in a male donor with ankylosing spondylitis or in good health (not recorded which). The rearrangement links TRBV5-1 to TRBJ2-7, with unresolved D. The CDR3 loop is CASSLDYGSYEQYV. CDR3 DNA: TGCGCCAGCAGCTTGGATTACGGCTCCTACGAGCAGTACGTC.